Presented here are 11 T cell receptor beta chains from one specimen sequenced in a study of identical twins. Using its own MiXCR run on the 5' RACE reads, TCRdb lists one record per CDR3 protein. The sample lists about 470,000 distinct CDR3 sequences; 24% were seen once. This same sample was also taken into another study, of T cells expressing NK-cell markers.

Material for sequencing was CD4+ T cells sorted from blood. The receptor set was obtained from a woman between 18 and 29 years old in good health.

This clonotype was observed a few times. V gene TRBV12-3 or TRBV12-4 combines with J gene TRBJ2-3, with unresolved D. V lost 8 bases, J lost 8 bases, and 14 bases lay in between. This CDR3 is built from 12 residues. The CDR3 reads CASGPRPGTQYF. The CDR3 DNA sequence: TGTGCCAGCGGGCCAAGGCCGGGTACGCAGTATTTT.

This clonotype was counted a few times. The chain carries TRBV7-3 and TRBJ1-2; TRBD1 matches 8 bases. Germline CDR1 reads SGHTA; CDR2 reads FQGTGA. The CDR3 length is 15 residues. V lost 5 bases to trimming and J lost 7 bases; unmatched junction nucleotides: 12. The CDR3 sequence is CASSPTGGSRAGYTF. CDR3 in DNA: TGTGCCAGCAGCCCTACAGGGGGGTCAAGGGCTGGCTACACCTTC.

The chain couples TRBV10-3 to TRBJ1-1, with D unclear. Between the trimmed V and J ends, which lost 8 bases and 3 bases, there was a span of 10 bases. The CDR3 consists of 12 residues. Germline V gene data show CDR1 as ENHRY and CDR2 as SYGVKD. CDR3 coding DNA: TGTGCCATCGGATCAGTCGACACTGAAGCTTTCTTT. Translated, it gives CAIGSVDTEAFF.

This clonotype has more than one count but fewer than ten. The chain carries TRBV18 and TRBJ1-1; no clear D gene. CDR1 KGHSH and CDR2 LQKENI come from the germline V gene. The V and J ends lost 2 bases and 4 bases respectively, with 14 bases between them. The CDR3 covers 15 residues. CDR3 nucleotides: TGTGCCAGCTCACCATGGGCAGATCGGGGCACTGAAGCTTTCTTT. Encoded protein: CASSPWADRGTEAFF.

A few counts support this clonotype. The chain combines TRBV5-1 with TRBJ2-7; 9 bases match TRBD1. The CDR3 runs 14 residues. The junction had 7 bases not matched to a gene; V was cut back by 4 bases and J by 5 bases. Germline V lookup: CDR1 SGHRS, CDR2 YFSETQ. The CDR3 protein is CASSQDRGGDEQYF. The CDR3 DNA follows: TGCGCCAGCAGCCAGGACAGGGGAGGGGACGAGCAGTACTTC.

V gene TRBV3-1 combines with J gene TRBJ2-1; either TRBD1 or TRBD2 may fit D (5 bases each). CDR1 and CDR2 from the germline V gene are LGHDT and YNNKEL (reference sequence). This CDR3 has 14 amino acids. V was shortened by 4 bases and J by 3 bases, with 10 bases between the two germline ends. CDR3: CASSPGPRYNEQFF. CDR3 DNA sequence: TGTGCCAGCAGCCCGGGACCCCGCTACAATGAGCAGTTCTTC.

V and J are TRBV29-1 and TRBJ1-1; D gene ambiguous. This CDR3 is built from 13 residues. Germline CDR1 reads SQVTM; CDR2 reads ANQGSEA. The V end lost 6 bases, the J end lost 0 bases, and 11 bases lay between the germline ends. The CDR3, as DNA: TGCAGCGTGATCCCCTACATGAACACTGAAGCTTTCTTT. Protein sequence: CSVIPYMNTEAFF.

This clonotype was detected many times. In DNA form, the CDR3 reads TGCGCCAGCAGACTCGTAGTAGACACCGGGGAGCTGTTTTTT. Translation gives CASRLVVDTGELFF. The chain is built from TRBV5-1 and TRBJ2-2; D gene uncertain. The CDR3 runs 14 residues. Looked up from germline, CDR1 is SGHRS and CDR2 is YFSETQ. The V and J ends lost 5 bases and 3 bases respectively, with 11 bases between them.

This clonotype was detected a few times. The rearrangement joins TRBV4-3 to TRBJ2-1; 8 bases align to TRBD2. Per germline, CDR1 LGHNA and CDR2 YSLEER. The CDR3 length is 20 residues. With V trimmed by 1 base and J by 0 bases, 14 bases remained unmatched. The CDR3 is CASSQGFTSGPISSYNEQFF. The CDR3 bases are TGCGCCAGCAGCCAAGGATTTACTAGCGGTCCAATAAGCTCCTACAATGAGCAGTTCTTC.

The genes are TRBV7-2 and TRBJ2-3, with 8 bases fitting TRBD2. V was clipped by 5 bases and J by 3 bases; unmatched bases: 7. This CDR3 is 15 amino acids long. The germline gives CDR1 SGHTA, CDR2 FQGNSA. CDR3 in amino acids: CASSPRRGGTDTQYF. The CDR3 DNA reads TGTGCCAGCAGCCCCCGTCGGGGGGGGACAGATACGCAGTATTTT. The full variable domain, in which reference TRBV7-2 and TRBJ2-3 provide the parts outside the CDR3, is GAGVSQSPSNKVTEKGKDVELRCDPISGHTALYWYRQSLGQGLEFLIYFQGNSAPDKSGLPSDRFSAERTGGSVSTLTIQRTQQEDSAVYLCASSPRRGGTDTQYFGPGTRLTVL.

V gene TRBV5-5 combines with J gene TRBJ1-2, with 9 bases identical to TRBD1. Losses at the gene ends were 2 bases for V and 8 bases for J; bases not matched to a gene: 19. This CDR3 is 18 amino acids long. From germline, CDR1 is SGHKS and CDR2 YYEKEE (reference sequence). In DNA, the CDR3 is TGTGCCAGCAGCTTTGGTCGAGACCGGACAGGGGTTTTTCGGGGCTACACCTTC. It is translated as CASSFGRDRTGVFRGYTF.